The present entry profiles one TCR beta chain with its context. The sample comes from a study of T cell changes during pregnancy in multiple sclerosis. Libraries were prepared by immunoSEQ multiplex PCR; TCRdb keeps only in-frame clonotypes and omits some of them. The profile covers 20,000 to 25,000 clones, with under 95% appearing a single time and 0.6% to 0.7% taken by the ten largest. Looked up from germline, CDR1 is MDHEN and CDR2 is SYDVKM. The CDR3 sequence is 13 residues long. V lost 10 bases, J lost 7 bases, and 19 bases lay in between. The sequenced sample was CD4+ T cells from peripheral blood mononuclear cells, obtained in the third trimester of pregnancy. The sequence derives from a female donor in good health, enrolled as a control in a pregnancy study. The rearrangement links TRBV28 to TRBJ1-2; possibly TRBD1 for D (6 bases). DNA for the CDR3: TGTGCCATCCTCAAGGGGGGGGACGGTGGCTACACCTTC. The encoded protein is CAILKGGDGGYTF.